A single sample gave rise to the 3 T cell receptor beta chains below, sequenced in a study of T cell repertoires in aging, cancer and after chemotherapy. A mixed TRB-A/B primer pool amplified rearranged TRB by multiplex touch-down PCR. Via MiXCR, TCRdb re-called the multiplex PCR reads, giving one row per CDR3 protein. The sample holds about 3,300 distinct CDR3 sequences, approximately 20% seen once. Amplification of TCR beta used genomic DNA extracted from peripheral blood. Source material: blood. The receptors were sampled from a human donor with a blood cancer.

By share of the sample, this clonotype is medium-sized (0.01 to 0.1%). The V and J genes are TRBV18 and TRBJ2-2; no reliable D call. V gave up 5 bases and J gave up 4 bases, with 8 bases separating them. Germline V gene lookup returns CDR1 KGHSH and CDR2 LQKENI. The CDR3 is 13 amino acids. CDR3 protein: CASSVQITGELFF. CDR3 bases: TGTGCCAGCTCAGTACAGATCACCGGGGAGCTGTTTTTT.

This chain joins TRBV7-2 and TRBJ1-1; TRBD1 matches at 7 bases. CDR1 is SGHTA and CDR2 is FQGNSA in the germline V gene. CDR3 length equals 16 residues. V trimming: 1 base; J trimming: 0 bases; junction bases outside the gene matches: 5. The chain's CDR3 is CASSLDEQGMNTEAFF. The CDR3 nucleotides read TGTGCCAGCAGCTTAGACGAACAGGGGATGAACACTGAAGCTTTCTTT.

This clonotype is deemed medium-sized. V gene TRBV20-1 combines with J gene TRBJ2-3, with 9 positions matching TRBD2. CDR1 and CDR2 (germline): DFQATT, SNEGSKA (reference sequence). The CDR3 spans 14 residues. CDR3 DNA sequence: TGCGGAGGGGCTAGCGGGACCTACACAGATACGCAGTATTTT. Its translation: CGGASGTYTDTQYF.